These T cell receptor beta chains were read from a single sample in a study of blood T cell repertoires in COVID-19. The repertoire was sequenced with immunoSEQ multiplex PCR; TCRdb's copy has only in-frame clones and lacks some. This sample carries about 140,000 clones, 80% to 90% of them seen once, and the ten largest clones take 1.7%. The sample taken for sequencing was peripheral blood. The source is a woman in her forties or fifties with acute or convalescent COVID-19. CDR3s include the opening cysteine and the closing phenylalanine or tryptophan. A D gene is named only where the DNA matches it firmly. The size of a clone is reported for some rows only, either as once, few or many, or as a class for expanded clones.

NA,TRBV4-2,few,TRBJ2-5,CASSQDGQGSQETQYF,TGTGCCAGCAGCCAAGACGGGCAGGGCTCCCAAGAGACCCAGTACTTC
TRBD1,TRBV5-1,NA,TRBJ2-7,CASSVGGQGVYEQYF,TGCGCCAGCAGCGTTGGAGGTCAGGGGGTTTACGAGCAGTACTTC
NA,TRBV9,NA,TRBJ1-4,CASTYGGRASEKLFF,TGTGCCAGCACCTACGGCGGGCGCGCGTCTGAAAAACTGTTTTTT
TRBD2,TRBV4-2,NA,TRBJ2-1,CASSHPAGGIDNEQFF,TGTGCCAGCAGCCATCCCGCGGGAGGGATAGACAATGAGCAGTTCTTC
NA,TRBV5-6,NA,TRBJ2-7,CASSNPGTLSYEQYF,TGTGCCAGCAGCAATCCCGGGACTCTCTCCTACGAGCAGTACTTC
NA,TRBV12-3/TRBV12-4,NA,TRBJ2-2,CASMRSGELFF,TGTGCCAGCATGAGGTCCGGGGAGCTGTTTTTT
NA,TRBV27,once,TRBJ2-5,CASSLSPNQETQYF,TGTGCCAGCAGTTTATCTCCCAACCAAGAGACCCAGTACTTC
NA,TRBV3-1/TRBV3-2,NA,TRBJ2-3,CASSPQASSGTQYF,TGTGCCAGCAGCCCGCAGGCGTCATCCGGTACGCAGTATTTT
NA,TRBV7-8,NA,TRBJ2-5,CASSLSEGRETQYF,TGTGCCAGCAGCTTATCGGAGGGCCGGGAGACCCAGTACTTC
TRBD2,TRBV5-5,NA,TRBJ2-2,CASSLGGLAGNTGELFF,TGTGCCAGCAGCTTGGGAGGACTAGCGGGGAACACCGGGGAGCTGTTTTTT
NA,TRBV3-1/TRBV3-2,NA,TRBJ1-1,CASSQDSVNTEAFF,TGTGCCAGCAGCCAAGACAGCGTGAACACTGAAGCTTTCTTT